This TCR beta chain was captured by sequencing in a study of regulatory T cells in long-lasting Graves disease. Regarding time point: newly diagnosed GD, antithyroid drugs for less than 3 months. There was RNA extracted from PBMCs, and the TCR library was made from it. Details on this clonotype: An end of the junction differs from the germline gene, which may be a read error.

TCR beta libraries were built with iRepertoire HTBI primers and Arm-PCR of CDR3 regions. TCRdb re-derived calls from the multiplex PCR reads in MiXCR, one entry per CDR3 protein. The sample holds fewer than 500,000 distinct CDR3 sequences, about 16% seen once. The CDR3 covers 16 residues. Per germline, CDR1 SGHVS and CDR2 FNYEAQ. These data are also associated with another study on T cells in Graves' hyperthyroidism and ophthalmopathy.

The TCR originated in a man aged 35 to 55 with Graves disease. The source material was peripheral blood mononuclear cells (PBMCs), sampled at new diagnosis, from a patient treated with antithyroid drugs. The chain has TRBV7-6 and TRBJ1-6; D uncertain. The CDR3 DNA reads TGTGCCAGCAACTTACAGCCTAGCTCCTATAATTCACCCCTCCACTTT. Its translation is CASNLQPSSYNSPLHF.